The 14 T cell receptor beta chains reported below all come from one sample, sequenced in a study of cytomegalovirus exposure and HLA in healthy donors. Amplification used 60 Vbeta primers and 13 Jbeta primers. Profiling relied on immunoSEQ multiplex PCR, and the TCRdb table lists in-frame clones only, not all of them. Among tens of thousands of clones listed, about 75% were seen once. Sequencing was done on a sample of PBMCs. Source of these receptors: a man aged 25 to 40 in good health and CMV-seropositive.

This chain uses TRBV4-1 with TRBJ1-4; 8 nucleotides agree with TRBD1. V shed 2 bases and J 7 bases; nucleotides not matched to a gene: 9. CDR3 length equals 16 residues. Germline V gives CDR1 MGHRA, CDR2 YSYEKL. Here the CDR3 DNA reads TGCGCCAGCAGCCAAAACAGACAGGGGTCATTTGAAAAACTGTTTTTT. As protein: CASSQNRQGSFEKLFF.

The gene calls are TRBV5-6 and TRBJ1-3; TRBD1 matches 7 bases. Germline CDR1 reads SGHDT; CDR2 reads YYEEEE. The CDR3 is 15 residues long. V shed 4 bases, J shed 0 bases, and the junction held 4 bases outside the gene matches. The CDR3 DNA is TGTGCCAGCAGCGGGACAGTGTACTCTGGAAACACCATATATTTT. It specifies CASSGTVYSGNTIYF.

The chain combines TRBV5-4 with TRBJ1-3, with 7 bases matching TRBD1. The V and J ends lost 4 bases and 0 bases, in that order; junction bases with no gene match: 4. Germline V gene data show CDR1 as SGHNT and CDR2 as YYREEE (reference sequence). The CDR3 is 15 amino acids. As DNA, the CDR3 is TGTGCCAGCAGCATAGGACAGGTCTCTGGAAACACCATATATTTT. This sequence encodes CASSIGQVSGNTIYF.

This clone has more than one count but fewer than ten. The rearrangement links TRBV7-9 to TRBJ1-1; D uncertain. The V end lost 6 bases, the J end lost 7 bases, and 12 bases lay between the germline ends. The CDR3 has 12 residues. CDR1 and CDR2 from the germline V gene are SEHNR and FQNEAQ (reference sequence). CDR3 in amino acids: CASRTSSGEAFF. In DNA, the CDR3 is TGTGCCAGCAGGACTTCATCGGGTGAAGCTTTCTTT.

The V gene is TRBV7-9, the J gene TRBJ2-1; the match to TRBD1 covers 10 bases. The length of the CDR3 is 16 residues. The ends lost 1 base at V and 2 bases at J; junction bases unmatched: 2. The germline V gene encodes CDR1 SEHNR and CDR2 FQNEAQ (reference sequence). The CDR3 protein is CASSLVGTGAYNEQFF. The CDR3 DNA sequence: TGTGCCAGCAGCTTAGTGGGGACAGGGGCCTACAATGAGCAGTTCTTC.

The chain is built from TRBV9 and TRBJ1-1; no firm D call. Germline CDR1 reads SGDLS; CDR2 reads YYNGEE. The CDR3 sequence is 13 residues long. V dropped 0 bases and J dropped 3 bases, with 6 bases sitting between them. The CDR3 bases are TGTGCCAGCAGCGTAGGGGCGTACACTGAAGCTTTCTTT. It is translated as CASSVGAYTEAFF.

The table lists this clone with a few counts. The V gene is TRBV4-3, the J gene TRBJ1-6; 9 bases align to TRBD1. The CDR3 loop spans 14 amino acids. CDR1 LGHNA and CDR2 YSLEER come from the germline V gene. V trimming: 7 bases; J trimming: 7 bases; junction bases outside the gene matches: 5. CDR3 sequence reads: CASNYRGQNSPLHF. CDR3 DNA sequence: TGCGCCAGCAACTACAGGGGGCAAAATTCACCCCTCCACTTT.

The chain employs TRBV6-5 and TRBJ2-3, with 8 nucleotides matching TRBD2. Germline CDR1 is MNHEY and CDR2 is SVGAGI. This CDR3 has 15 residues. Trimming at V came to 8 bases and at J to 1 base, leaving 8 bases not matched to a gene. The CDR3 nucleotides are TGTGCCAGCCGAGTCCGAGCGGGGGGCACAGATACGCAGTATTTT. As protein: CASRVRAGGTDTQYF.

This clone was picked up one time. The V and J genes are TRBV5-1 and TRBJ2-3; 16 bases align to TRBD2. The V gene's germline CDR1 is SGHRS and CDR2 YFSETQ. After removal of 2 bases from V and 1 base from J, the junction contained 4 bases not matched to a gene. This CDR3 comprises 18 residues. CDR3 amino acids: CASSFGTSGGGGTDTQYF. DNA for the CDR3: TGCGCCAGCAGCTTCGGGACTAGCGGGGGGGGCGGCACAGATACGCAGTATTTT.

The gene calls are TRBV18 and TRBJ2-6; tentatively, D is TRBD1 (6 bases). Trimming cost V 4 bases and J 6 bases, with 13 bases left between them. This CDR3 region has 15 residues. Germline loops: CDR1 KGHSH, CDR2 LQKENI. This chain's CDR3 is CASSLTGPEANVLTF. The CDR3 nucleotides are TGTGCCAGCTCACTAACAGGGCCTGAGGCCAACGTCCTGACTTTC.

The gene calls are TRBV6-6 and TRBJ1-3; TRBD1 might be the D (6 bases). CDR1 MNHNY and CDR2 SVGAGI come from the germline V gene (reference sequence). Trimming took off 9 bases at V and 3 bases at J, with 15 bases between the two ends. The length of the CDR3 is 14 residues. The CDR3 sequence: CASRRGQNGNTIYF. DNA for the CDR3: TGTGCCAGTAGACGAGGACAGAATGGAAACACCATATATTTT.

The chain uses TRBV7-3 and TRBJ2-3, with D possibly matching TRBD2 (7 bases). The length of the CDR3 is 16 residues. CDR1 is SGHTA and CDR2 is FQGTGA in the germline V gene. Trimming cost V 3 bases and J 2 bases, with 15 bases left between them. The CDR3 spells CASSFVGGGPTDTQYF. CDR3 nucleotide sequence: TGTGCCAGCAGCTTTGTAGGGGGGGGACCCACAGATACGCAGTATTTT. The whole variable domain, remainder taken from reference TRBV7-3 and TRBJ2-3, is GAGVSQTPSNKVTEKGKYVELRCDPISGHTALYWYRQSLGQGPEFLIYFQGTGAADDSGLPNDRFFAVRPEGSVSTLKIQRTERGDSAVYLCASSFVGGGPTDTQYFGPGTRLTVL.

In its sample, this clone was seen a few times. The V and J genes are TRBV28 and TRBJ2-5; 11 bases line up with TRBD2. The CDR3 has 16 residues. Trimming removed 6 bases from V and 1 base from J; junction bases left unmatched: 7. Germline lookup yields CDR1 MDHEN and CDR2 SYDVKM. CDR3 DNA sequence: TGTGCCAGCAGCCAAACTAGCGGGGGTATCCAAGAGACCCAGTACTTC. Encoded protein: CASSQTSGGIQETQYF.

The genes are TRBV6-5 and TRBJ1-5; D gene ambiguous. The ends were cut back, 2 bases at V and 5 bases at J, with 7 bases in the middle. The CDR3 loop spans 13 amino acids. CDR1 MNHEY and CDR2 SVGAGI come from the germline V gene. The chain's CDR3 is CASSYQEDQPQHF. DNA for the CDR3: TGTGCCAGCAGTTACCAGGAGGATCAGCCCCAGCATTTT.